This TCR beta chain was captured in a study of T cell changes during pregnancy in multiple sclerosis. Germline lookup yields CDR1 SGHTS and CDR2 YDEGEE. CDR3 size: 15 residues. The ends were cut back, 4 bases at V and 5 bases at J, with 15 bases in the middle. Libraries were prepared by immunoSEQ multiplex PCR; TCRdb keeps only in-frame clonotypes and omits some of them. The repertoire holds about 42,000 clones, with roughly nine tenths as singletons. The source was CD4+ T cells from peripheral blood mononuclear cells, collected before pregnancy. The gene calls are TRBV5-8 and TRBJ2-2; a possible D gene is TRBD2 (5 bases). The receptor's source is a female donor with multiple sclerosis, enrolled in a pregnancy study. The CDR3 coding sequence is TGTGCCAGCAGCCGCGGGCCATCGGGGACCGGGGAGCTGTTTTTT. Amino acids: CASSRGPSGTGELFF.